These 25 T cell receptor beta chains originate from one sample sequenced in a study of regulatory T cells in long-lasting Graves disease (dated by TCRdb to 2020 to 2023). Read against the paper, the sample's time point label means: persistent/refractory GD, antithyroid drugs over 5 years with positive TRAb. RNA was extracted from PBMCs in TRIzol for both TCR sequencing and RNA sequencing. Library prep was done by multiplex PCR. The sequencer was an Illumina HiSeq 4000. TCR beta libraries were built with iRepertoire HTBI primers and Arm-PCR amplification of CDR3 regions. TCRdb trimmed the raw reads at Q25, called clones with MiXCR and kept productive beta chains. Rows with one shared CDR3 protein collapse into an entry with the most common genes and DNA. Recorded for this sample are 400,000 to 450,000 distinct CDR3 sequences; about 25% of them occurred a single time. The ten top clones hold about a quarter of the sample.

The material sequenced was peripheral blood mononuclear cells (PBMCs), taken when the disease was refractory, from a patient treated with antithyroid drugs. The receptors derive from a female donor with Graves disease.

This clonotype showed up just a few times. The V and J genes are TRBV24-1 and TRBJ2-7; tentative D call: TRBD1 (5 bases). V gave up 2 bases and J gave up 8 bases, with 18 bases separating them. CDR1 and CDR2 from the germline V gene are KGHDR and SFDVKD. The CDR3 consists of 15 residues. The CDR3, as DNA: TGTGCCACCAGTGATTCTGTAGGACAAGGGTATAAGCAGTACTTC. Amino acid sequence: CATSDSVGQGYKQYF.

This clonotype was recorded at least ten times. The genes are TRBV6-1 and TRBJ1-3; D is unresolved. Per the germline V gene, CDR1 is MNHNS and CDR2 is SASEGT. The V end was cut by 6 bases, the J end by 0 bases, with 15 bases between. This CDR3 has 16 residues. The CDR3 is CASSTQTASSGNTIYF. CDR3 bases: TGTGCCAGCAGCACACAGACGGCTAGCTCTGGAAACACCATATATTTT.

The V call is TRBV5-1, the J call TRBJ2-7; TRBD2 aligns across 8 bases. Germline V gene sequence: CDR1 SGHRS, CDR2 YFSETQ. The CDR3 contains 14 residues. V was clipped by 3 bases and J by 6 bases; unmatched bases: 8. The CDR3 region is CASSSGLAPSEQYF. The CDR3 bases are TGCGCCAGCAGCTCCGGACTAGCTCCGTCCGAGCAGTACTTC.

The chain couples TRBV7-9 to TRBJ2-7, with D perhaps TRBD2 (7 bases). V lost 4 bases and J 0 bases, leaving 19 bases between the germline ends. Germline V gives CDR1 SEHNR, CDR2 FQNEAQ (reference sequence). The CDR3 length is 17 residues. As DNA, the CDR3 is TGTGCCAGCAGCTCCTTCGAGGGGGGAGGGCCCTCCTACGAGCAGTACTTC. Translating gives CASSSFEGGGPSYEQYF.

The gene calls are TRBV5-1 and TRBJ1-3; D is undetermined. CDR1 and CDR2 (germline): SGHRS, YFSETQ. CDR3 length: 14 residues. Trimming took off 5 bases at V and 2 bases at J, with 11 bases between the two ends. The CDR3 region is CASSSGDPGNTIYF. Here the CDR3 DNA reads TGCGCCAGCAGTTCTGGAGATCCTGGAAACACCATATATTTT. The variable domain in full, completed from reference TRBV5-1 and TRBJ1-3, reads KAGVTQTPRYLIKTRGQQVTLSCSPISGHRSVSWYQQTPGQGLQFLFEYFSETQRNKGNFPGRFSGRQFSNSRSEMNVSTLELGDSALYLCASSSGDPGNTIYFGEGSWLTVV.

The sample holds one count of this clonotype. DNA for the CDR3: TGTGCCTGCTCCCCGGGACTCCAGTCTGGGGCCAACGTCCTGACTTTC. Translated: CACSPGLQSGANVLTF. The V and J genes are TRBV30 and TRBJ2-6; a weak D match, TRBD2 (6 bases). The CDR3 runs 16 residues. The germline V and J ends were trimmed by 6 bases and 1 base, with 16 bases remaining between them. CDR1 and CDR2 (germline): GTSNPN, SVGIG (reference sequence).

This chain links TRBV5-6 with TRBJ1-1, with D possibly being TRBD1 (5 bases). This CDR3 comprises 16 residues. The germline V gene has CDR1 SGHDT and CDR2 YYEEEE. V was clipped by 0 bases and J by 5 bases, with 17 bases between them. The CDR3 DNA follows: TGTGCCAGCAGCTTGGTAACAGGCCCCCTCGTGACTGAAGCTTTCTTT. This codes for CASSLVTGPLVTEAFF. The full variable domain, rest sourced from reference TRBV5-6 and TRBJ1-1, is DAGVTQSPTHLIKTRGQQVTLRCSPKSGHDTVSWYQQALGQGPQFIFQYYEEEERQRGNFPDRFSGHQFPNYSSELNVNALLLGDSALYLCASSLVTGPLVTEAFFGQGTRLTVV.

This chain links TRBV28 with TRBJ2-6; no clear D. Per the germline V gene, CDR1 is MDHEN and CDR2 is SYDVKM. This CDR3 has 17 amino acids. The V and J ends lost 5 bases and 0 bases respectively, with 14 bases between them. The CDR3 nucleotides read TGTGCCAGCAGTGTTAGTCGAGGTCTCTCTGGGGCCAACGTCCTGACTTTC. Its translation: CASSVSRGLSGANVLTF.

In this sample, this clonotype turned up a few times. This chain connects TRBV29-1 to TRBJ1-4, with D maybe TRBD1 (5 bases). The CDR3 consists of 13 residues. V lost 1 base, J lost 5 bases, and 8 bases lay in between. From germline, CDR1 is SQVTM and CDR2 ANQGSEA. The CDR3 nucleotides are TGCAGCGTTGAAGGCAGGGACAATGAAAAACTGTTTTTT. Protein: CSVEGRDNEKLFF.

In regard to this clonotype: One end of the junction fails to match germline, which may point to a read error. V and J are TRBV28 and TRBJ2-7, with D possibly TRBD1 on 6 matching bases. Germline V CDR1 and CDR2: MDHEN, SYDVKM. CDR3 length: 12 residues. Here the CDR3 reads CASWGTRYDQYF. CDR3 nucleotide sequence: TGTGCCAGCTGGGGGACAAGATACGACCAGTACTTC.

The chain employs TRBV6-4 and TRBJ2-3; possibly TRBD2 for D (6 bases). Germline V gene sequence: CDR1 MRHNA, CDR2 SNTAGT. The CDR3 covers 15 residues. Trimming shortened V by 3 bases and J by 6 bases, and 16 bases separated the two germline ends. CDR3 bases: TGTGCCAGCAGTGATGGGCCGCAGGGAGGTGATACGCAGTATTTT. Encoded protein: CASSDGPQGGDTQYF.

A few counts support this clonotype. The chain links TRBV6-2 or TRBV6-3 to TRBJ2-7; tentatively, D is TRBD2 (5 bases). The germline V gene has CDR1 MNHEY and CDR2 SVGEGT. Trimming stripped 0 bases from V and 3 bases from J, with 9 bases between. The CDR3 has 14 amino acids. This CDR3 reads CASSYSAGNYEQYF. The CDR3 DNA follows: TGTGCCAGCAGTTACTCTGCGGGCAACTACGAGCAGTACTTC.

The rearrangement joins TRBV30 to TRBJ2-2, with D unresolved. Germline V gene sequence: CDR1 GTSNPN, CDR2 SVGIG (reference sequence). The ends were cut back, 1 base at V and 0 bases at J, with 12 bases in the middle. This CDR3 contains 16 residues. In DNA form, the CDR3 reads TGTGCCTGGAGTGGCTACAGAGTCGCGAACACCGGGGAGCTGTTTTTT. Its translation: CAWSGYRVANTGELFF.

This clonotype was observed at least ten times. The V and J genes are TRBV6-2 or TRBV6-3 and TRBJ2-7; 11 nucleotides align to TRBD2. The V gene end was trimmed by 2 bases and the J gene end by 0 bases; junction bases not matched to a gene: 6. Germline lookup yields CDR1 MNHEY and CDR2 SVGEGT. The CDR3 has 17 amino acids. This CDR3 is CASSYRTSGSSSYEQYF. In DNA form, the CDR3 reads TGTGCCAGCAGTTACCGGACTAGCGGGTCGAGCTCCTACGAGCAGTACTTC.

The chain couples TRBV12-3 or TRBV12-4 to TRBJ2-7; D tentatively reads TRBD1 or TRBD2 (6 bases each). Trimming removed 3 bases at V and 4 bases at J, with 16 bases between. CDR3 size: 15 residues. CDR3: CASSFGGLGLYEQYF. CDR3 nucleotide sequence: TGTGCCAGCAGTTTTGGGGGGCTAGGTTTATACGAGCAGTACTTC.

This clonotype was counted many times. The chain uses TRBV5-1 and TRBJ2-7; 7 bases map to TRBD2. This CDR3 has 14 residues. The J segment lost 3 bases and the V segment lost 0 bases, leaving 3 bases of the junction unmatched. CDR1 SGHRS and CDR2 YFSETQ come from the germline V gene. The chain's CDR3 is CASSLGSGNYEQYF. For the CDR3, the DNA is TGCGCCAGCAGCTTGGGAAGCGGGAACTACGAGCAGTACTTC. The full variable domain, completed using reference TRBV5-1 and TRBJ2-7, is KAGVTQTPRYLIKTRGQQVTLSCSPISGHRSVSWYQQTPGQGLQFLFEYFSETQRNKGNFPGRFSGRQFSNSRSEMNVSTLELGDSALYLCASSLGSGNYEQYFGPGTRLTVT.

This clonotype occurred many times. The rearrangement joins TRBV2 to TRBJ2-2, with 8 bases fitting TRBD2. J gave up 0 bases and V 3 bases, and 6 bases lay outside the gene matches. This CDR3 has 17 amino acids. Germline V CDR1 and CDR2: SNHLY, FYNNEI. The CDR3 spells CASSEPAGAANTGELFF. CDR3 DNA: TGTGCCAGCAGTGAGCCAGCGGGAGCAGCGAACACCGGGGAGCTGTTTTTT.

This clonotype has at least ten counts. V and J are TRBV6-5 and TRBJ2-7; D might be TRBD2 (6 bases). The CDR3 has 15 amino acids. The germline V gene has CDR1 MNHEY and CDR2 SVGAGI. Trimming shortened V by 0 bases and J by 5 bases, and 14 bases separated the two germline ends. DNA for the CDR3: TGTGCCAGCAGTTACTCCGGGAGTGTGTGGGACGAGCAGTACTTC. Translation gives CASSYSGSVWDEQYF.

This clonotype has a count of ten or more. The chain combines TRBV2 with TRBJ2-7; 9 nucleotides align to TRBD1. With V trimmed by 2 bases and J by 5 bases, 7 bases remained unmatched. The length of the CDR3 is 15 residues. CDR1 and CDR2 from the germline V gene are SNHLY and FYNNEI. CDR3 sequence reads: CASSEPGQGNDEQYF. The CDR3 nucleotides are TGTGCCAGCAGTGAACCGGGACAGGGAAACGACGAGCAGTACTTC.

This clonotype has a count of ten or more. The J gene is TRBJ2-7, the V gene TRBV7-2; 9 nucleotides line up with TRBD1. The V gene end was trimmed by 5 bases and the J gene end by 6 bases; junction bases not matched to a gene: 11. The CDR3 has 15 amino acids. Germline V CDR1 and CDR2: SGHTA, FQGNSA. The CDR3 region is CASSPPSGQGREQYF. The CDR3, as DNA: TGTGCCAGCAGCCCGCCTTCGGGACAGGGACGCGAGCAGTACTTC.

The chain links TRBV13 to TRBJ2-7, with D uncertain. Trimming shortened V by 1 base and J by 6 bases, and 13 bases separated the two germline ends. CDR3 length equals 14 residues. Germline values: CDR1 PRHDT, CDR2 FYEKMQ (reference sequence). The DNA of the CDR3 is TGTGCCAGCAGCTTAGCAGCTCCAATGGGCGAGCAGTACTTC. Protein: CASSLAAPMGEQYF. The full variable domain, completed using reference TRBV13 and TRBJ2-7, is AAGVIQSPRHLIKEKRETATLKCYPIPRHDTVYWYQQGPGQDPQFLISFYEKMQSDKGSIPDRFSAQQFSDYHSELNMSSLELGDSALYFCASSLAAPMGEQYFGPGTRLTVT.

This clonotype was recorded at least ten times. The rearrangement uses TRBV15 and TRBJ1-5, with D perhaps TRBD1 (6 bases). The V gene lost 5 bases and the J gene lost 0 bases, with 11 bases spanning the gap. Germline-derived CDR1 and CDR2 are LNHNV and YYDKDF (reference sequence). CDR3 size: 15 residues. CDR3: CATSLGHSSNQPQHF. The CDR3 DNA is TGTGCCACCAGCCTGGGACACTCTAGCAATCAGCCCCAGCATTTT. The full variable domain, its missing parts supplied by reference TRBV15 and TRBJ1-5, is DAMVIQNPRYQVTQFGKPVTLSCSQTLNHNVMYWYQQKSSQAPKLLFHYYDKDFNNEADTPDNFQSRRPNTSFCFLDIRSPGLGDTAMYLCATSLGHSSNQPQHFGDGTRLSIL.

The sample holds a few counts of this clonotype. The chain is built from TRBV27 and TRBJ2-5, with TRBD2 identical over 7 bases. CDR1 and CDR2 from the germline V gene are MNHEY and SMNVEV (reference sequence). The CDR3 is 15 residues long. Trimming removed 5 bases from V and 5 bases from J; junction bases left unmatched: 11. This chain's CDR3 is CASSPLGGSVETQYF. The CDR3 DNA reads as TGTGCCAGCAGTCCGTTGGGGGGGTCCGTCGAGACCCAGTACTTC.

This clonotype was seen a handful of times. This chain joins TRBV20-1 and TRBJ2-1; TRBD2 agrees at 7 bases. V trimming: 2 bases; J trimming: 0 bases; junction bases outside the gene matches: 7. From germline, CDR1 is DFQATT and CDR2 SNEGSKA (reference sequence). The CDR3 contains 16 residues. The CDR3 region has the DNA TGCAGTGCTAGATACCTCCTAGCGGACTCCTACAATGAGCAGTTCTTC. This translates into CSARYLLADSYNEQFF.

This clonotype has a single count. V is TRBV20-1 and J is TRBJ2-3; 8 bases fit TRBD2. V shed 8 bases and J 4 bases; nucleotides not matched to a gene: 8. The CDR3 loop spans 13 amino acids. CDR1 is DFQATT, CDR2 SNEGSKA, per germline (reference sequence). As DNA, the CDR3 is TGCAGTTACGGGACTAGAAGGGCAGATACGCAGTATTTT. It is translated as CSYGTRRADTQYF.